Listed here is a single TCR beta chain. Its antigen is unidentified. This sample stems from a study of T cell responses to AZD1222 COVID-19 vaccine. Study results and caveats: Regions 160-218 and 743-854 held dominance among vaccine-associated CD4 TCRs, which spanned spike.

Using immunoSEQ multiplex PCR, the repertoire was profiled, and TCRdb retains in-frame clones only, with some absent. This sample has 200,000 or so clones; about 94% occur once, and the top ten carry roughly a tenth. Germline V gives CDR1 MDHEN, CDR2 SYDVKM. CDR3 size: 12 residues. V was clipped by 7 bases and J by 6 bases, with 12 bases between them. The receptor was isolated from an adult in good health. The sequences come from peripheral blood, collected on day 0 of AZD1222 vaccination. This chain joins TRBV28 and TRBJ1-1, with D uncertain. The CDR3 DNA is TGTGCCAGCACCATACTGGGATCTGAAGCTTTCTTT. The encoded protein is CASTILGSEAFF.